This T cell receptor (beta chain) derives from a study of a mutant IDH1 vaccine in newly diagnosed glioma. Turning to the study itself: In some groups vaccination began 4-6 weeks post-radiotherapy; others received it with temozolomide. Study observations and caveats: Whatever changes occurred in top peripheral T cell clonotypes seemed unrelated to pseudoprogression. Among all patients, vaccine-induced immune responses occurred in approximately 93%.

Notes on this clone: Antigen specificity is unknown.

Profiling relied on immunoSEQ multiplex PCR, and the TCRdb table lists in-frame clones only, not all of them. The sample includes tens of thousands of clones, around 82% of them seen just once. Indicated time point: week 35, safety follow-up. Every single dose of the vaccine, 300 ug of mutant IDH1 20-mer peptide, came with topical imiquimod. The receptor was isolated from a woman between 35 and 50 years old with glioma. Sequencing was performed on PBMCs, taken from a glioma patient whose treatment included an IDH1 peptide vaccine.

Here the CDR3 reads CASSPGALRNTGELFF. CDR3 DNA sequence: TGTGCCAGCAGCCCCGGGGCGCTGCGAAACACCGGGGAGCTGTTTTTT. This sequence joins TRBV7-2 and TRBJ2-2; D tentatively fits TRBD1 or TRBD2 (5 bases each). The CDR3 totals 16 residues. V lost 5 bases and J 2 bases, leaving 15 bases between the germline ends. Germline CDR1 SGHTA, CDR2 FQGNSA.